A single T cell receptor beta chain is shown here with its context. Only in-frame clones appear in the TCRdb table, and some are missing; sequencing was by immunoSEQ multiplex PCR. The repertoire holds approximately 120,000 clones, with approximately 84% as singletons. The data stem from a study of control samples from healthy donors and cancer patients. V was pared by 6 bases and J by 1 base, with 12 bases of the junction left unmatched. Germline V gives CDR1 LGHDT, CDR2 YNNKEL (reference sequence). This CDR3 has 17 residues. This sequence originates from a man aged 18 to 29 in good health. The gene calls are TRBV3-1 (or the pseudogene TRBV3-2) and TRBJ1-1, with 9 bases matching TRBD1. Material: blood. DNA for the CDR3: TGTGCCAGCAGACCCCGGGACAGGGATAATCGGAACACTGAAGCTTTCTTT. Amino acids: CASRPRDRDNRNTEAFF.